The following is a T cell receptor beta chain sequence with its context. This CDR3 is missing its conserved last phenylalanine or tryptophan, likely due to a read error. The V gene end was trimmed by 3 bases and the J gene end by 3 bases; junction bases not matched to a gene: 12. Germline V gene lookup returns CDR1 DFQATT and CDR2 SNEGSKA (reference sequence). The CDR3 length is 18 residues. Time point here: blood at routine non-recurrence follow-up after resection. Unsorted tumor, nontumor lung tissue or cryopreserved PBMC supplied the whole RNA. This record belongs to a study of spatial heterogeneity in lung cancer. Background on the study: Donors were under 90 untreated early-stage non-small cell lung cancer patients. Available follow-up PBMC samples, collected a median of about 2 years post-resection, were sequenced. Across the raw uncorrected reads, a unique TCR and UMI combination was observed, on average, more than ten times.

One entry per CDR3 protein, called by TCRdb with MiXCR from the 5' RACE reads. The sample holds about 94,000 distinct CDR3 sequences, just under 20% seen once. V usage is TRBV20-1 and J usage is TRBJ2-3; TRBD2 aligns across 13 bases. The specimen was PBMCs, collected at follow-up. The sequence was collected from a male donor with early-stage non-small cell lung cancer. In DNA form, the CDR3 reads TGCAGTGCTAGCCTTACTAGCGGGAGGGTATTCGGGACAGATACGCAGTATTCT. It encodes CSASLTSGRVFGTDTQYS.